This T cell receptor (beta chain) originates from a study of blood T cell repertoires in COVID-19. Study-level background: The United States, Italy and Spain provided the acute and convalescent COVID-19 samples.

Individuals drawn from around 25 US areas were about 18 to 100 years old. Clinical history as reported by participants underpinned cohort assignment. TCRdb's copy holds only in-frame clones and misses some; the assay was immunoSEQ multiplex PCR. The sample has around 250,000 clones, more than 70% seen once; the top ten hold 2% to 2.5%. Germline CDR1 LGHDT, CDR2 YNNKEL (reference sequence). V was trimmed by 4 bases and J by 1 base, leaving 11 bases between them. The CDR3 consists of 15 residues. This TCR derives from a woman aged 50 to 60 who had recovered from COVID-19. Sequencing was carried out using PBMCs or T cells enriched from blood (not recorded which). The chain combines TRBV3-1 (or the pseudogene TRBV3-2) with TRBJ1-5; maybe TRBD1 (6 bases). The DNA of the CDR3 is TGTGCCAGCAGCCGCTCAGGGGAAAGCAATCAGCCCCAGCATTTT. This sequence encodes CASSRSGESNQPQHF.